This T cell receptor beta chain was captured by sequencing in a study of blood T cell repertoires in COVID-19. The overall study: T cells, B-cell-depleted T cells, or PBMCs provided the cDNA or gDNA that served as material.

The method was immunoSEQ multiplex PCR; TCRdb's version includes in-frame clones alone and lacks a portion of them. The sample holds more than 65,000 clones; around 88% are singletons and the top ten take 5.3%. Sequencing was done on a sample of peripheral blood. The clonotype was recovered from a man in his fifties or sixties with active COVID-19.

The CDR3 sequence: CASSLQGDSNQPQHF. Here the CDR3 DNA reads TGTGCCAGCAGCTTACAGGGGGACAGCAATCAGCCCCAGCATTTT. The chain combines TRBV7-2 with TRBJ1-5; 7 nucleotides agree with TRBD1. V dropped 2 bases and J dropped 1; count of bases not matched to a gene: 2. CDR3 length equals 15 residues. In germline, CDR1 is SGHTA, CDR2 FQGNSA.